These 23 T cell receptor beta chains were all obtained from the same sample, sequenced in a study of Tregs in tolerant kidney transplant recipients. Sequenced by immunoSEQ multiplex PCR; TCRdb stores in-frame clones only, minus some. The sample has tens of thousands of clones; 91% are singletons. Sequencing was carried out using Tregs from blood. These receptors all stem from a human donor in good health.

The J gene is TRBJ2-1, the V gene TRBV27; 9 bases match TRBD2. The V gene end was trimmed by 5 bases and the J gene end by 7 bases; junction bases not matched to a gene: 12. CDR3 length: 16 amino acids. Per the germline V gene, CDR1 is MNHEY and CDR2 is SMNVEV (reference sequence). The CDR3 reads CASSPSLAGGLNEQFF. The CDR3 region has the DNA TGTGCCAGCAGTCCTTCTTTGGCGGGAGGGCTGAATGAGCAGTTCTTC.

V is TRBV30 and J is TRBJ1-1, with D maybe TRBD1 (5 bases). The CDR3 covers 13 residues. Germline V CDR1 and CDR2: GTSNPN, SVGIG (reference sequence). Trimming removed 1 base at V and 8 bases at J, with 14 bases between. CDR3 DNA: TGTGCCTGGAGTGGACTGGGACCCCCCGAAGCTTTCTTT. Protein sequence: CAWSGLGPPEAFF.

The chain has TRBV13 and TRBJ2-7; D not resolved. With 5 bases removed from V and 7 bases from J, the gap between germline ends came to 15 bases. The CDR3 runs to 13 residues. The germline V gene has CDR1 PRHDT and CDR2 FYEKMQ (reference sequence). This CDR3 is CASSIDSYAEQYF. DNA of the CDR3: TGTGCCAGCAGCATCGACTCGTACGCGGAGCAGTACTTC.

Here the CDR3 reads CASSAGLGYEQYF. CDR3 DNA: TGTGCCAGCTCAGCAGGGCTTGGCTACGAGCAGTACTTC. The chain recombines TRBV18 with TRBJ2-5; D might be TRBD1 (5 bases). The J call may be incorrect, as the DNA end agrees better with TRBJ2-7. This CDR3 spans 13 amino acids. Germline V lookup: CDR1 KGHSH, CDR2 LQKENI.

This clone was seen once. This chain links TRBV6-5 with TRBJ1-2; 10 nucleotides agree with TRBD1. This CDR3 is 14 amino acids long. The V gene end was trimmed by 10 bases and the J gene end by 2 bases; junction bases not matched to a gene: 7. Per germline, CDR1 MNHEY and CDR2 SVGAGI. The CDR3 reads CATRQGAQNYGYTF. The DNA of the CDR3 is TGTGCCACCCGACAGGGGGCTCAAAACTATGGCTACACCTTC.

This sequence joins TRBV6-1 and TRBJ2-7, with D maybe TRBD2 (5 bases). V lost 1 base and J 1 base, leaving 8 bases between the germline ends. The CDR3 covers 14 residues. The germline V gene has CDR1 MNHNS and CDR2 SASEGT. CDR3 bases: TGTGCCAGCAGTGAAGGGTGGGAGTCCTACGAGCAGTACTTC. Protein product: CASSEGWESYEQYF.

The V call is TRBV11-2, the J call TRBJ2-7; D tentatively fits TRBD1 or TRBD2 (5 bases each). Germline-derived CDR1 and CDR2 are SGHAT and FQNNGV. CDR3 length: 13 amino acids. Trimming took 7 bases from V and 4 from J, leaving 14 bases between them. Here the CDR3 DNA reads TGTGCCAGCAACTTGGGGGTTGGGTACGAGCAGTACTTC. Residues: CASNLGVGYEQYF.

The chain recombines TRBV5-1 with TRBJ2-5; TRBD1 might be the D (6 bases). The J call is doubtful: the DNA matches TRBJ2-7 better. The CDR3 contains 16 residues. CDR1 SGHRS and CDR2 YFSETQ come from the germline V gene. In DNA, the CDR3 is TGCGCCAGCAGCTTTTATGGGGACCCGACAGGCGACGAGCAGTACTTC. It translates to CASSFYGDPTGDEQYF.

This rearrangement joins TRBV12-5 to TRBJ1-2, with 10 bases aligning to TRBD1. Trimming at V came to 1 base and at J to 0 bases, leaving 2 bases not matched to a gene. The CDR3 extends over 16 amino acids. The germline gives CDR1 LGHNT, CDR2 FRNRAP. The CDR3 sequence is CASGLGQGASNYGYTF. The CDR3 bases are TGTGCTAGTGGTTTGGGACAGGGGGCGTCTAACTATGGCTACACCTTC. Drawing the rest from reference TRBV12-5 and TRBJ1-2, the complete variable domain is DARVTQTPRHKVTEMGQEVTMRCQPILGHNTVFWYRQTMMQGLELLAYFRNRAPLDDSGMPKDRFSAEMPDATLATLKIQPSEPRDSAVYFCASGLGQGASNYGYTFGSGTRLTVV.

This sequence joins TRBV7-3 and TRBJ2-3; the match to TRBD2 covers 8 bases. Germline CDR1 is SGHTA and CDR2 is FQGTGA. The junction had 15 bases not matched to a gene; V was cut back by 4 bases and J by 0 bases. This CDR3 has 19 amino acids. The CDR3 coding sequence is TGTGCCAGCAGCTCTAATCCCCTTCGAGCGGGGGCTAGCACAGATACGCAGTATTTT. Protein product: CASSSNPLRAGASTDTQYF.

The V gene is TRBV7-2, the J gene TRBJ2-3; no clear D gene. The CDR3 has 13 amino acids. Trimming pared 5 bases from V and 4 bases from J, leaving 10 bases between. The germline V gene has CDR1 SGHTA and CDR2 FQGNSA. The CDR3 DNA sequence: TGTGCCAGCAGCCAAACTTACGCAGATACGCAGTATTTT. It codes for CASSQTYADTQYF.

With regard to this clone: The sample holds other DNA sequences that translate to the same CDR3. The chain uses TRBV29-1 and TRBJ1-2; the match to TRBD1 covers 11 bases. The CDR3 has 13 residues. Germline V gene data show CDR1 as SQVTM and CDR2 as ANQGSEA. Unmatched junction bases numbered 9, after V lost 7 bases and J lost 8 bases. The CDR3 bases are TGCAGCGGTACCGGGACAGGGGGTCGGGGCTACACCTTC. Translating it yields CSGTGTGGRGYTF.

This chain links TRBV21-1 with TRBJ1-1; TRBD1, the table's D call, lacks a check against the DNA. TRBV21-1 constitutes a pseudogene. The CDR3 consists of 15 residues. CDR3 protein: CASSKGGGLNTEAFF. The CDR3 region has the DNA TGTGCCAGCAGCAAAGGGGGCGGCCTAAACACTGAAGCTTTCTTT.

The chain employs TRBV5-6 and TRBJ2-3; D is uncertain. Looked up from germline, CDR1 is SGHDT and CDR2 is YYEEEE. Trimming removed 1 base at V and 5 bases at J, with 2 bases between. CDR3 length: 11 amino acids. CDR3 loop: CASSLRDTQYF. The CDR3 DNA reads TGTGCCAGCAGCTTGAGAGATACGCAGTATTTT.

The rearrangement uses TRBV23-1 and TRBJ1-3; TRBD1 might be the D (6 bases). TRBV23-1 carries the ORF label, with uncertain function. The length of the CDR3 is 16 residues. The ends were cut back, 3 bases at V and 0 bases at J, with 12 bases in the middle. The CDR3 DNA reads TGCGCCAGCAGTCACCCCCAGGGGATCTCTGGAAACACCATATATTTT. This gives the protein CASSHPQGISGNTIYF.

This sequence joins TRBV27 and TRBJ1-2; TRBD1 aligns across 11 bases. V shed 2 bases, J shed 4 bases, and the junction held 9 bases outside the gene matches. The CDR3 extends over 17 amino acids. Germline assignment: CDR1 MNHEY and CDR2 SMNVEV (reference sequence). CDR3 sequence: CASSLVGQGAFGYGYTF. The CDR3 DNA sequence: TGTGCCAGCAGTTTAGTAGGACAGGGGGCTTTTGGCTATGGCTACACCTTC.

The chain employs TRBV15 and TRBJ1-5, with D perhaps TRBD1 (6 bases). Deletions cut 6 bases from V and 2 bases from J, with 14 bases between. The germline gives CDR1 LNHNV, CDR2 YYDKDF (reference sequence). The CDR3 covers 15 residues. The CDR3 sequence is CATSPGGAGNQPQHF. The CDR3 nucleotides are TGTGCCACCAGTCCCGGGGGGGCTGGCAATCAGCCCCAGCATTTT.

The chain employs TRBV19 and TRBJ1-5, with D possibly being TRBD1 (6 bases). CDR1 and CDR2 (germline): LNHDA, SQIVND (reference sequence). The CDR3 loop spans 15 amino acids. V was cut by 3 bases and J by 4 bases, with 13 bases left in between. The CDR3 region is CASSIHRVGNQPQHF. Here the CDR3 DNA reads TGTGCCAGTAGTATTCACAGGGTTGGAAATCAGCCCCAGCATTTT.

This clone was detected a few times. This chain links TRBV30 with TRBJ2-2, with TRBD2 matching 9 bases. CDR1 and CDR2 (germline): GTSNPN, SVGIG (reference sequence). CDR3 size: 13 residues. V shed 8 bases, J shed 4 bases, and the junction held 5 bases outside the gene matches. DNA for the CDR3: TGTGCCAATAGCGGGAGTGGCACCGGGGAGCTGTTTTTT. Its protein product is CANSGSGTGELFF.

This clone was seen only a few times. The chain uses TRBV7-3 and TRBJ1-6; D is ambiguous. Trimming stripped 2 bases from V and 10 bases from J, with 9 bases between. This CDR3 region has 13 residues. Germline-derived CDR1 and CDR2 are SGHTA and FQGTGA. The CDR3 sequence: CASSLGVGSPLHF. In DNA form, the CDR3 reads TGTGCCAGCAGCTTAGGGGTAGGCTCACCCCTCCACTTT.

The chain couples TRBV27 to TRBJ1-2; TRBD1 matches 8 bases. From germline, CDR1 is MNHEY and CDR2 SMNVEV (reference sequence). Trimming at V came to 5 bases and at J to 2 bases, leaving 4 bases not matched to a gene. CDR3 length: 14 residues. The DNA for the CDR3 is TGTGCCAGCAGTAGGACAGGGCCAAACTATGGCTACACCTTC. It is translated as CASSRTGPNYGYTF.

The chain uses TRBV6-5 and TRBJ2-4; a possible D gene is TRBD2 (6 bases). The V end lost 6 bases, the J end lost 2 bases, and 14 bases lay between the germline ends. The CDR3 covers 15 residues. Germline CDR1 is MNHEY and CDR2 is SVGAGI. The CDR3 loop is CASRYGGTSKNIQYF. DNA for the CDR3: TGTGCCAGCAGATACGGGGGAACCTCCAAAAACATTCAGTACTTC.

V usage is TRBV4-1 and J usage is TRBJ2-7, with 7 bases matching TRBD2. CDR3 length equals 13 residues. Looked up from germline, CDR1 is MGHRA and CDR2 is YSYEKL. Trimming at V came to 3 bases and at J to 2 bases, leaving 1 base not matched to a gene. The CDR3 DNA follows: TGCGCCAGCAGCCAGGGGAGGGCCTACGAGCAGTACTTC. It translates to CASSQGRAYEQYF.